This TCR beta chain appears in the sequencing data of a study of long-term antiretroviral therapy in people with HIV. At the level of the study: Sampling started about a decade before the 2015 immediate-ART recommendation.

This clone has more than one count but fewer than ten. CDR3 length: 16 residues. V lost 4 bases, J lost 7 bases, and 7 bases stayed unmatched. Germline V gene data show CDR1 as MNHEY and CDR2 as SMNVEV (reference sequence). There were no participants with HIV treated outside the United States. Running of the v3.0 immunoSEQ assay took place at survey level. Sequencing was performed with immunoSEQ multiplex PCR; in TCRdb, only in-frame clones are kept and a portion is missing. The sample yields 25,000 to 30,000 clones, around 89% seen once. The receptor's source is a woman between 18 and 29 years old with HIV. This sample comprised unsorted PBMCs, obtained 0.5 years after starting antiretroviral therapy. This chain connects TRBV27 to TRBJ2-2; 12 positions agree with TRBD2. CDR3 sequence: CASSSRLAGAVGELFF. The CDR3 DNA reads TGTGCCAGCAGTTCCAGACTAGCGGGAGCGGTCGGGGAGCTGTTTTTT.